A selection of T cell receptor beta chains follows, all from one sample in a study of OX40 agonist ivuxolimab in advanced cancers. The protocol was immunoSEQ multiplex PCR, while the TCRdb copy is restricted to in-frame clones and leaves out a portion. The table shows 100,000 or so clones, with over 75% occurring only once. The sequences come from CD4+ or CD8+ T cells sorted from blood, collected in a trial of the OX40 agonist ivuxolimab. The receptors shown here come from an adult with an advanced solid tumor such as melanoma, head and neck, liver or kidney cancer. The CDR3 runs from the conserved cysteine through the conserved F or W. Each record gives: D gene, clone size, V gene, J gene, CDR3 protein, CDR3 DNA. D genes are given only for firm matches. Not all rows give a size; the values are once, few, many and, for expanded clones, a class.

>-|-|TRBV19|TRBJ1-5
CASTLKWGGRNQPQHF
TGTGCCAGTACCCTCAAGTGGGGTGGTCGCAATCAGCCCCAGCATTTT
>-|-|TRBV5-4|TRBJ2-2
CASSFEVSVNTGELFF
TGTGCCAGCAGCTTTGAAGTTAGCGTGAACACCGGGGAGCTGTTTTTT
>TRBD2|once|TRBV7-3|TRBJ2-1
CASSPGTSGAYNEQFF
TGTGCCAGCAGCCCTGGGACTAGCGGAGCCTACAATGAGCAGTTCTTC
>-|-|TRBV7-2|TRBJ2-2
CASSSRGKGNTGELFF
TGTGCCAGCAGTTCACGGGGTAAAGGGAACACCGGGGAGCTGTTTTTT
>-|-|TRBV7-2|TRBJ2-3
CASSFRADWDTQYF
TGTGCCAGCAGCTTTCGGGCCGACTGGGATACGCAGTATTTT
>TRBD1|-|TRBV5-1|TRBJ1-3
CASSLTGGISGNTIYF
TGCGCCAGCAGCCTTACAGGGGGGATCTCTGGAAACACCATATATTTT
>-|-|TRBV10-3|TRBJ1-3
CAISTTGRGSGNTIYF
TGTGCCATCAGTACGACAGGCAGGGGCTCTGGAAACACCATATATTTT
>TRBD1|-|TRBV19|TRBJ2-6
CASSPTGERNVLTF
TGTGCCAGTAGCCCGACAGGGGAGAGAAACGTCCTGACTTTC
>-|-|TRBV27|TRBJ2-7
CASRRTDLSPYEQYF
TGTGCCAGCAGGCGGACAGATTTGTCTCCCTACGAGCAGTACTTC
>-|-|TRBV7-2|TRBJ1-4
CASRLTGLTNEKLFF
TGTGCCAGCAGACTTACAGGGTTGACTAATGAAAAACTGTTTTTT
>-|-|TRBV10-3|TRBJ2-7
CAISWTAAYEQYF
TGTGCCATCAGTTGGACTGCCGCCTACGAGCAGTACTTC
>TRBD1|-|TRBV6-6|TRBJ2-3
CASRGQGGPDTQYF
TGTGCCAGCAGGGGACAGGGAGGCCCAGATACGCAGTATTTT
>-|-|TRBV6-1|TRBJ2-7
CASSRADGEQYF
TGTGCCAGCAGTCGCGCTGATGGGGAGCAGTACTTC
>-|-|TRBV18|TRBJ2-5
CASSPGLKETQYF
TGTGCCAGCTCACCTGGCCTTAAGGAGACCCAGTACTTC
>TRBD2|-|TRBV6-6|TRBJ2-5
CASVAGANQETQYF
TGTGCCAGTGTAGCGGGAGCGAACCAAGAGACCCAGTACTTC
>TRBD2|-|TRBV2|TRBJ2-2
CASRGLAGALGELFF
TGTGCCAGCAGGGGACTAGCGGGAGCCCTCGGGGAGCTGTTTTTT
>-|-|TRBV19|TRBJ1-1
CASSIRLNTEAFF
TGTGCCAGTAGTATCAGATTGAACACTGAAGCTTTCTTT
>-|-|TRBV6-6|TRBJ2-7
CASSYAGSAYYEQYF
TGTGCCAGCAGTTACGCGGGGAGCGCTTACTACGAGCAGTACTTC
>-|few|TRBV2|TRBJ2-3
CASSDEGSTDTQYF
TGTGCCAGCAGTGATGAGGGAAGCACAGATACGCAGTATTTT
>-|once|TRBV9|TRBJ2-2
CASTPTGHGTGELFF
TGTGCCAGCACCCCTACGGGGCATGGCACCGGGGAGCTGTTTTTT